This TCR beta chain is from a study of OX40 agonist ivuxolimab in advanced cancers. Generated by immunoSEQ multiplex PCR, the TCRdb table keeps only in-frame clones and is missing some. Altogether around 94,000 clones are present, more than 75% being singletons, with the ten largest covering approximately 0.81%. The receptor comes from an adult with an advanced solid tumor such as melanoma, head and neck, liver or kidney cancer. This specimen was CD4+ or CD8+ T cells sorted from blood, taken in a trial of the OX40 agonist ivuxolimab.

This CDR3 reads CSVGSSFVTDTQYF. DNA for the CDR3: TGCAGCGTTGGTTCGTCGTTTGTCACAGATACGCAGTATTTT. V and J are TRBV29-1 and TRBJ2-3; D remains unclear. The V and J ends lost 4 bases and 2 bases respectively, with 13 bases between them. CDR1 and CDR2 (germline): SQVTM, ANQGSEA. The CDR3 contains 14 residues.